Listed below are T cell receptor beta chains from one sample, sequenced in a study of cytomegalovirus exposure and HLA in healthy donors. Clones were read by immunoSEQ multiplex PCR, and TCRdb kept only the in-frame ones, dropping some. The sample shows about 170,000 clones, around 86% of them seen only once. Specimen: PBMCs. The origin of the receptors is a male donor in good health and CMV-seronegative. Both conserved end residues are part of each CDR3. The D gene is left open where the match is weak. Clone size is not always given. Where it is, it says once, few, many or a class for expanded clones.

TRBJ2-2,-,-,TRBV5-1,CASSSNSVLNTGELFF,TGCGCCAGCAGCTCTAATAGCGTTTTGAACACCGGGGAGCTGTTTTTT
TRBJ1-2,TRBD1,-,TRBV6-5,CASSRDSYGYTF,TGTGCCAGCAGTCGGGACAGCTATGGCTACACCTTC
TRBJ2-7,-,once,TRBV19,CASSIIPGVEEQYF,TGTGCCAGTAGTATCATCCCAGGGGTTGAGGAGCAGTACTTC
TRBJ2-2,TRBD2,-,TRBV6-6,CASTTQWRETAGELFF,TGTGCCAGCACCACACAATGGCGGGAGACGGCCGGGGAGCTGTTTTTT
TRBJ2-1,TRBD2,few,TRBV5-1,CASSATGTSDGDEQFF,TGCGCCAGCAGCGCGACCGGGACTAGCGATGGGGATGAGCAGTTCTTC
TRBJ2-5,-,few,TRBV10-1,CASKGSGQETQYF,TGCGCCAGCAAAGGGAGTGGCCAAGAGACCCAGTACTTC
TRBJ2-7,TRBD2,-,TRBV7-9,CASSLASGQGLSYEQYF,TGTGCCAGCAGCTTAGCGTCAGGGCAGGGACTATCCTACGAGCAGTACTTC
TRBJ1-5,-,-,TRBV6-5,CASSQGYGQPQHF,TGTGCCAGCAGTCAGGGATACGGTCAGCCCCAGCATTTT
TRBJ2-3,-,-,TRBV5-8,CASSVRLWTDTQYF,TGTGCCAGCAGCGTCAGGCTTTGGACAGATACGCAGTATTTT
TRBJ1-5,-,-,TRBV19,CATMLRDSNQPQHF,TGTGCCACCATGCTCCGGGATAGCAATCAGCCCCAGCATTTT
TRBJ2-7,-,-,TRBV2,CASSDREQYF,TGTGCCAGCAGTGACCGCGAGCAGTACTTC
TRBJ2-3,-,-,TRBV29-1,CSVSAGLTDTQYF,TGCAGCGTGTCCGCGGGGCTCACAGATACGCAGTATTTT
TRBJ1-2,TRBD1,-,TRBV5-1,CASTMDRASYGYTF,TGCGCCAGCACCATGGACAGGGCGAGCTATGGCTACACCTTC
TRBJ2-2,TRBD2,few,TRBV11-2,CASSFGGGARELFF,TGTGCCAGCAGCTTCGGCGGGGGGGCCCGAGAGCTGTTTTTT
TRBJ1-1,-,-,TRBV12-2,CASRLEGPGTGGANTEAFF,TGTGCAAGTCGCTTAGAGGGCCCCGGGACAGGGGGCGCGAACACTGAAGCTTTCTTT
TRBJ2-3,-,-,TRBV19,CASSMGGPGTDTQYF,TGTGCCAGTAGTATGGGGGGGCCGGGCACAGATACGCAGTATTTT
TRBJ2-2,TRBD2,-,TRBV5-1,CASSSGGTDTGELFF,TGCGCCAGCAGCAGCGGGGGAACCGACACCGGGGAGCTGTTTTTT
TRBJ1-4,-,-,TRBV2,CARQGRGDGKLFF,TGTGCCAGGCAAGGACGGGGAGACGGGAAGCTGTTTTTT
TRBJ1-4,-,-,TRBV6-1,CASSPWGPYNEKLFF,TGTGCCAGCAGCCCCTGGGGGCCTTATAATGAAAAACTGTTTTTT
TRBJ2-7,TRBD1,once,TRBV18,CASSPGQGEQYF,TGTGCCAGCTCACCCGGACAGGGGGAGCAGTACTTC
TRBJ1-1,TRBD1,-,TRBV29-1,CSVRDRPNTEAFF,TGCAGCGTCCGGGACAGGCCTAACACTGAAGCTTTCTTT
TRBJ1-5,TRBD1,few,TRBV6-1,CASSSQQGGNQPQHF,TGTGCCAGCAGTTCTCAACAGGGGGGCAATCAGCCCCAGCATTTT
TRBJ2-2,-,-,TRBV2,CASSGNRYTGELFF,TGTGCCAGCAGTGGTAACAGGTACACCGGGGAGCTGTTTTTT
TRBJ2-1,TRBD1,-,TRBV19,CASSIPGKTGGNEQFF,TGTGCCAGTAGTATCCCCGGGAAAACAGGGGGCAATGAGCAGTTCTTC
TRBJ2-3,-,-,TRBV7-9,CASSTDRTDTQYF,TGTGCCAGCAGCACGGACAGAACAGATACGCAGTATTTT
TRBJ1-5,-,-,TRBV2,CASRATRGPGNQPQHF,TGTGCCAGCAGGGCAACGCGGGGGCCGGGCAATCAGCCCCAGCATTTT
TRBJ2-2,TRBD1,-,TRBV4-1,CASSHRTGNTGELFF,TGCGCCAGCAGCCACAGGACAGGGAACACCGGGGAGCTGTTTTTT
TRBJ1-5,-,once,TRBV5-6,CASSLTGYNQPQHF,TGTGCCAGCAGCTTGACAGGGTACAATCAGCCCCAGCATTTT
TRBJ1-3,-,once,TRBV7-9,CASSLEQGRNTIYF,TGTGCCAGCAGCTTGGAGCAGGGGCGGAACACCATATATTTT
TRBJ1-2,-,once,TRBV14,CASSHGQNYGYTF,TGTGCCAGCAGTCACGGACAGAACTATGGCTACACCTTC
TRBJ1-3,-,-,TRBV18,CASDQDRTGNTIYF,TGTGCCAGCGACCAGGACAGAACTGGAAACACCATATATTTT
TRBJ2-1,-,-,TRBV7-2,CASSLESTLSYNEQFF,TGTGCCAGCAGCTTAGAGTCTACCCTCTCCTACAATGAGCAGTTCTTC
TRBJ1-4,-,-,TRBV10-3,CAISDIRAEKLFF,TGTGCCATCAGTGACATCAGGGCGGAAAAACTGTTTTTT
TRBJ2-2,TRBD2,-,TRBV5-8,CASSMGGLDTGELFF,TGTGCCAGCAGCATGGGAGGGTTGGACACCGGGGAGCTGTTTTTT
TRBJ2-7,TRBD2,-,TRBV13,CASSRGLAVYEQYF,TGTGCCAGCAGCAGGGGACTAGCGGTCTACGAGCAGTACTTC
TRBJ2-5,-,-,TRBV11-2,CASSSGETQYF,TGTGCCAGCAGCTCAGGGGAGACCCAGTACTTC
TRBJ2-7,-,-,TRBV5-1,CASRTGTQYEQYF,TGCGCCAGCAGGACAGGGACTCAGTACGAGCAGTACTTC
TRBJ1-1,-,-,TRBV5-1,CASSYGGGTEAFF,TGCGCCAGCAGCTATGGGGGGGGCACTGAAGCTTTCTTT
TRBJ1-1,-,-,TRBV6-1,CASDSEGRRTEAFF,TGTGCCAGCGATTCCGAGGGCAGGCGAACTGAAGCTTTCTTT
TRBJ2-1,-,-,TRBV7-9,CASSSGHYNEQFF,TGTGCCAGCAGCTCAGGACATTACAATGAGCAGTTCTTC
TRBJ1-1,-,-,TRBV28,CASIPGPADMNTEAFF,TGTGCCAGCATTCCAGGCCCGGCAGACATGAACACTGAAGCTTTCTTT
TRBJ2-1,-,-,TRBV7-2,CASSHSRSRTAYNEQFF,TGTGCCAGCAGCCATTCCAGGTCCAGGACAGCCTACAATGAGCAGTTCTTC
TRBJ2-5,-,once,TRBV6-5,CASSSPGQIQETQYF,TGTGCCAGCAGTTCTCCGGGACAAATTCAAGAGACCCAGTACTTC
TRBJ2-1,TRBD1,-,TRBV11-2,CASSLLGTGMGEQFF,TGTGCCAGCAGCTTACTCGGGACAGGGATGGGTGAGCAGTTCTTC
TRBJ2-7,-,-,TRBV11-2,CASSLESTYEQYF,TGTGCCAGCAGCTTAGAGAGTACCTACGAGCAGTACTTC
TRBJ2-2,-,-,TRBV6-4,CASSADSGHPRLFF,TGTGCCAGCAGCGCGGACAGCGGACACCCCAGGTTGTTTTTT
TRBJ2-3,-,-,TRBV18,CASSPPSTDTQYF,TGTGCCAGCTCACCACCCTCCACAGATACGCAGTATTTT
TRBJ1-2,TRBD1,-,TRBV29-1,CSATDRGLFGYTF,TGCAGCGCTACGGACAGGGGCCTTTTTGGCTACACCTTC
TRBJ1-2,-,-,TRBV9,CASSSSHGYTF,TGTGCCAGCAGCAGTAGTCATGGCTACACCTTC